This is a list of T cell receptor beta chains from one sample in a study of blood T cells in healthy people across ages. One entry per CDR3 protein, called by TCRdb with MiXCR from the 5' RACE reads. Of about 1.4 million distinct CDR3 sequences in the sample, approximately 63% were seen once. Specimen: blood. The origin of the receptors is a man aged 18 to 29 in good health. CDR3s include the opening cysteine and the closing phenylalanine or tryptophan. Fields, in order: clone size, J gene, V gene, D gene, CDR3 DNA, CDR3 protein. A D gene is named only where the DNA matches it firmly. Clone size is not always given. Where it is, it says once, few, many or a class for expanded clones.

clone_size: .
j_call: TRBJ2-3
v_call: TRBV2
d_call: TRBD2
cdr3_nt: TGTGCCAGCAGTGTAACGACTAGCGGGGACACAGATACGCAGTATTTT
cdr3_aa: CASSVTTSGDTDTQYF

clone_size: once
j_call: TRBJ1-3
v_call: TRBV7-6
d_call: .
cdr3_nt: TGTGCCAGCAGCTTGGGTTTTTTTGGGACTGGAAACACCATATATTTT
cdr3_aa: CASSLGFFGTGNTIYF

clone_size: .
j_call: TRBJ2-3
v_call: TRBV27
d_call: TRBD2
cdr3_nt: TGTGCCAGCAGCCTCGGGACCGCCGGGGGGGATACGCAGTATTTT
cdr3_aa: CASSLGTAGGDTQYF

clone_size: few
j_call: TRBJ2-7
v_call: TRBV27
d_call: TRBD1
cdr3_nt: TGTGCCAGCAGTCGACAGGGTCTTCGCTACGAGCAGTACTTC
cdr3_aa: CASSRQGLRYEQYF

clone_size: .
j_call: TRBJ1-5
v_call: TRBV12-3/TRBV12-4
d_call: TRBD1
cdr3_nt: TGTGCCAGCAGTAAAACGGGACAGGGAGGTCCCCAGCATTTT
cdr3_aa: CASSKTGQGGPQHF

clone_size: .
j_call: TRBJ2-7
v_call: TRBV7-9
d_call: .
cdr3_nt: TGTGCCAGCAGTACCCGGATCTACGAGCAGTACTTC
cdr3_aa: CASSTRIYEQYF

clone_size: .
j_call: TRBJ2-5
v_call: TRBV6-2/TRBV6-3
d_call: .
cdr3_nt: TGTGCCAGCAGTTCCAACCTTCCTCCAGGGAGGTTAGAGACCCAGTACTTC
cdr3_aa: CASSSNLPPGRLETQYF

clone_size: .
j_call: TRBJ2-3
v_call: TRBV4-2
d_call: TRBD1
cdr3_nt: TGTGCCAGCAGCCAAGAGCTAGGACAGGGAAATGCTCATACGCAGTATTTT
cdr3_aa: CASSQELGQGNAHTQYF

clone_size: .
j_call: TRBJ2-7
v_call: TRBV5-5
d_call: TRBD2
cdr3_nt: TGTGCCAGCAACCCGGGGACTAGTGTTTACGAGCAGTACTTC
cdr3_aa: CASNPGTSVYEQYF

clone_size: .
j_call: TRBJ2-5
v_call: TRBV20-1
d_call: .
cdr3_nt: TGCAGTGCTAGAGATGATCTCGCCTACCAAGAGACCCAGTACTTC
cdr3_aa: CSARDDLAYQETQYF

clone_size: .
j_call: TRBJ2-1
v_call: TRBV4-1
d_call: TRBD1
cdr3_nt: TGCGCCAGCAGCCAATGGGTTCCTACAATGAGCAGGGGGAATGAGCAGTTCTTC
cdr3_aa: CASSQWVPTMSRGNEQFF

clone_size: many
j_call: TRBJ2-1
v_call: TRBV5-1
d_call: TRBD2
cdr3_nt: TGCGCCAGCAGCTTGGGTTTAGGCGGGACTACCGTCTTATACAATGAGCAGTTCTTC
cdr3_aa: CASSLGLGGTTVLYNEQFF

clone_size: .
j_call: TRBJ2-5
v_call: TRBV7-7
d_call: .
cdr3_nt: TGTGCTAGCAGCGCAGGGTCGGAGACCCAGTACTTC
cdr3_aa: CASSAGSETQYF

clone_size: .
j_call: TRBJ1-1
v_call: TRBV7-6
d_call: TRBD1
cdr3_nt: TGTGCCAGCAGCCCCCGGTTGGACAGGTTTGAAGAAGCTTTCTTT
cdr3_aa: CASSPRLDRFEEAFF

clone_size: few
j_call: TRBJ2-4
v_call: TRBV20-1
d_call: .
cdr3_nt: TGCAGTGCCAAGGACGGAGCCAAAAACATTCAGTACTTC
cdr3_aa: CSAKDGAKNIQYF

clone_size: few
j_call: TRBJ2-5
v_call: TRBV29-1
d_call: TRBD1
cdr3_nt: TGCAGCGTTGAAGAAAACACAGGGGGGAGGTACCAAGAGACCCAGTACTTC
cdr3_aa: CSVEENTGGRYQETQYF

clone_size: .
j_call: TRBJ1-5
v_call: TRBV28
d_call: TRBD1
cdr3_nt: TGTGCCAGCAGTTCGGCGGGACAGGGGTCTAATCAGCCCCAGCATTTT
cdr3_aa: CASSSAGQGSNQPQHF

clone_size: .
j_call: TRBJ1-2
v_call: TRBV2
d_call: .
cdr3_nt: TGTGCCAGCAGTGAAGCGACAGCCTACTATGGCTACACCTTC
cdr3_aa: CASSEATAYYGYTF

clone_size: .
j_call: TRBJ2-3
v_call: TRBV4-1
d_call: TRBD2
cdr3_nt: TGCGCCAGCAGCCAAGATCAAGGGACTAGCGGGGCTAGCACAGATACGCAGTATTTT
cdr3_aa: CASSQDQGTSGASTDTQYF

clone_size: .
j_call: TRBJ1-5
v_call: TRBV7-9
d_call: .
cdr3_nt: TGTGCCAGCAGCTTATCCGGGGTATCCCAGCCCCAGCATTTT
cdr3_aa: CASSLSGVSQPQHF

clone_size: .
j_call: TRBJ2-2
v_call: TRBV6-5
d_call: .
cdr3_nt: TGTGCCAGCAGTCACCAGACTACTAACACCGGGAAGCTGTTTTTT
cdr3_aa: CASSHQTTNTGKLFF

clone_size: few
j_call: TRBJ1-2
v_call: TRBV6-2/TRBV6-3
d_call: .
cdr3_nt: TGTGCCAGCAACCGCGACAGTCACTATGGCTACACCTTC
cdr3_aa: CASNRDSHYGYTF

clone_size: .
j_call: TRBJ2-7
v_call: TRBV15
d_call: .
cdr3_nt: TGTGCCACCAGCAGAGATATTGGGTACGAGCAGTACTTC
cdr3_aa: CATSRDIGYEQYF

clone_size: .
j_call: TRBJ1-1
v_call: TRBV6-6
d_call: TRBD1
cdr3_nt: TGTGCCACCGGGGGAGGGGGCGGGTCTCTCGCCTCTTTCTTT
cdr3_aa: CATGGGGGSLASFF

clone_size: .
j_call: TRBJ2-7
v_call: TRBV7-2
d_call: .
cdr3_nt: TGTGCCAGCAGCGAACTTCGGGACCCCATACCCGAGCAGTACTTC
cdr3_aa: CASSELRDPIPEQYF

clone_size: .
j_call: TRBJ2-1
v_call: TRBV20-1
d_call: TRBD2
cdr3_nt: TGCAGTGCTAGAGAGACACTAGCGGGAGTCTACAATGAGCAGTTCTTC
cdr3_aa: CSARETLAGVYNEQFF

clone_size: .
j_call: TRBJ1-2
v_call: TRBV10-3
d_call: TRBD1
cdr3_nt: TGTGCCATCAGTGAGTCGGACAGGGGGCTGAAAAATGGCTACACCTTC
cdr3_aa: CAISESDRGLKNGYTF

clone_size: few
j_call: TRBJ1-2
v_call: TRBV12-3/TRBV12-4
d_call: .
cdr3_nt: TGTGCCAGCAGTTTGGGACGGTTCTATGGCTACACCTTC
cdr3_aa: CASSLGRFYGYTF

clone_size: few
j_call: TRBJ2-3
v_call: TRBV27
d_call: TRBD2
cdr3_nt: TGTGCCAGCAGTCCCCATATAGCGGGAGCCACAGATACGCAGTATTTT
cdr3_aa: CASSPHIAGATDTQYF

clone_size: few
j_call: TRBJ2-5
v_call: TRBV6-1
d_call: .
cdr3_nt: TGTGCCAGCAGTGTTTTGGGGGGAGAGACCCAGTACTTC
cdr3_aa: CASSVLGGETQYF

clone_size: .
j_call: TRBJ2-2
v_call: TRBV9
d_call: .
cdr3_nt: TGTGCCAGCAGCGTTACTCCGAATAGGGCCACCGGGGAGCTGTTTTTT
cdr3_aa: CASSVTPNRATGELFF

clone_size: few
j_call: TRBJ1-6
v_call: TRBV12-3/TRBV12-4
d_call: .
cdr3_nt: TGTGCCAGCAGTTTCGGGGACACCTCGCTCTCCTATAATTCACCCCTCCACTTT
cdr3_aa: CASSFGDTSLSYNSPLHF

clone_size: .
j_call: TRBJ1-2
v_call: TRBV4-1
d_call: .
cdr3_nt: TGCGCCAGCAGCCAAGAGGGCAGCTACTTAGATGGCTACACCTTC
cdr3_aa: CASSQEGSYLDGYTF

clone_size: .
j_call: TRBJ2-7
v_call: TRBV29-1
d_call: .
cdr3_nt: TGCAGCGCCTACGTGAGCATATCCTACGAGCAGTACTTC
cdr3_aa: CSAYVSISYEQYF

clone_size: .
j_call: TRBJ2-7
v_call: TRBV12-5
d_call: .
cdr3_nt: TGTGCTAGTTGGGGAATGGAGTACGAGCAGTACTTC
cdr3_aa: CASWGMEYEQYF

clone_size: .
j_call: TRBJ2-7
v_call: TRBV6-5
d_call: .
cdr3_nt: TGTGCCAGCGAAGGGGGGACAAACTACGAGCAGTACTTC
cdr3_aa: CASEGGTNYEQYF

clone_size: .
j_call: TRBJ1-2
v_call: TRBV29-1
d_call: TRBD1
cdr3_nt: TGCAGCGTTGTAGGCAGGGGGTCTGACTATGGCTACACCTTC
cdr3_aa: CSVVGRGSDYGYTF

clone_size: few
j_call: TRBJ2-7
v_call: TRBV7-9
d_call: .
cdr3_nt: TGTGCCAGCAGCACCTACCCCTCTGGGACGGAGACGGGATCCTACGAGCAGTACTTC
cdr3_aa: CASSTYPSGTETGSYEQYF

clone_size: .
j_call: TRBJ2-1
v_call: TRBV4-2
d_call: .
cdr3_nt: TGTGCCAGCAGCCAAGATCCGGCCGATTACAATGAGCAGTTCTTC
cdr3_aa: CASSQDPADYNEQFF

clone_size: few
j_call: TRBJ2-5
v_call: TRBV15
d_call: .
cdr3_nt: TGTGCCACCAGCAGGAGAAGTCTCCAAGAGACCCAGTACTTC
cdr3_aa: CATSRRSLQETQYF

clone_size: few
j_call: TRBJ2-7
v_call: TRBV12-3/TRBV12-4
d_call: TRBD1
cdr3_nt: TGTGCCAGCCGACAGGGGAAGTCGTACGAGCAGTACTTC
cdr3_aa: CASRQGKSYEQYF

clone_size: .
j_call: TRBJ2-2
v_call: TRBV6-2/TRBV6-3
d_call: TRBD2
cdr3_nt: TGTGCCAGCAGTACGCGGGGGGCCCCCGGGGAGCTGTTTTTT
cdr3_aa: CASSTRGAPGELFF

clone_size: .
j_call: TRBJ2-5
v_call: TRBV28
d_call: .
cdr3_nt: TGTGCCAGCAGTTTATTACGACAGCTACAAGAGACCCAGTACTTC
cdr3_aa: CASSLLRQLQETQYF

clone_size: few
j_call: TRBJ2-7
v_call: TRBV28
d_call: .
cdr3_nt: TGTGCCAGCAGTTTAGGTACAGGTCCAACGACCTACGAGCAGTACTTC
cdr3_aa: CASSLGTGPTTYEQYF

clone_size: .
j_call: TRBJ2-1
v_call: TRBV9
d_call: .
cdr3_nt: TGTGCCAGCAGCCCCCCCGTTAGCTCCTACAATGAGCAGTTCTTC
cdr3_aa: CASSPPVSSYNEQFF

clone_size: few
j_call: TRBJ2-1
v_call: TRBV7-2
d_call: TRBD2
cdr3_nt: TGTGCCAGCAGACCGAGCGGGAGGTCCTACAATGAGCAGTTCTTC
cdr3_aa: CASRPSGRSYNEQFF

clone_size: .
j_call: TRBJ1-6
v_call: TRBV27
d_call: .
cdr3_nt: TGTGCCAGCAGTCCCGGGCCAATCGGGAGCTCCTATAATTCACCCCTCCACTTT
cdr3_aa: CASSPGPIGSSYNSPLHF

clone_size: .
j_call: TRBJ2-1
v_call: TRBV20-1
d_call: .
cdr3_nt: TGCAGTGCTAGAGCGGACTGGAGCTCCTACAATGAGCAGTTCTTC
cdr3_aa: CSARADWSSYNEQFF

clone_size: .
j_call: TRBJ2-7
v_call: TRBV27
d_call: .
cdr3_nt: TGTGCCACCAAACCGACGGATTCCTACGAGCAGTACTTC
cdr3_aa: CATKPTDSYEQYF

clone_size: .
j_call: TRBJ2-7
v_call: TRBV20-1
d_call: TRBD1
cdr3_nt: TGCAGTGCTCAAGCAACAGGGGGAGGAGAGCAGTACTTC
cdr3_aa: CSAQATGGGEQYF

clone_size: few
j_call: TRBJ1-1
v_call: TRBV20-1
d_call: .
cdr3_nt: TGCAGTGTTATTCCAGGGTTCACTGAAGCTTTCTTT
cdr3_aa: CSVIPGFTEAFF

clone_size: .
j_call: TRBJ2-7
v_call: TRBV6-5
d_call: .
cdr3_nt: TGTGCCAGCAGTTACGCGAGCTGGGGGAACGAGCAGTACTTC
cdr3_aa: CASSYASWGNEQYF